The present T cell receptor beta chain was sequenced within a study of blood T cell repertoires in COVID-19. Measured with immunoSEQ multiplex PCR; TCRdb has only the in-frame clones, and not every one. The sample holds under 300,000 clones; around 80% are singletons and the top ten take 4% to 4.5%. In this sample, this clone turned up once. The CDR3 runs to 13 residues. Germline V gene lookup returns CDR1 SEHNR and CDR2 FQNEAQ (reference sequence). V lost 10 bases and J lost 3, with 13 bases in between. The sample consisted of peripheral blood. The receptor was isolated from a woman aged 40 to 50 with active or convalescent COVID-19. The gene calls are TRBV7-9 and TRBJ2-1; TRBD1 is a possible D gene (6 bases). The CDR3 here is CAIPGQIYNEQFF. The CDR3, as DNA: TGTGCCATCCCGGGACAAATCTACAATGAGCAGTTCTTC.